These 30 T cell receptor beta chains were sequenced from one sample in a study of Ad26.COV2.S vaccination and SARS-CoV-2 variants. Clones were sequenced by immunoSEQ multiplex PCR, and TCRdb holds only the in-frame ones, with some missing. This table holds around 500,000 clones, about nine tenths found once. Treatment defined: around 19 received Ad26.COV2.S at low or high dose, single or two shots; roughly five received placebo; per-sample allocation not given. Repertoires come from day 63 after the first vaccine or placebo injection. The sample here was peripheral blood, taken in a trial of Ad26.COV2.S vaccine versus placebo. Receptors were obtained from a person aged 18-60 years who received the Ad26.COV2.S COVID-19 vaccine or a placebo.

V is TRBV24-1 and J is TRBJ2-3; no reliable D call. The V gene lost 9 bases and the J gene lost 1 base, with 10 bases spanning the gap. CDR3 length equals 13 residues. Germline V gene lookup returns CDR1 KGHDR and CDR2 SFDVKD. The CDR3: CATEARGTDTQYF. The CDR3 nucleotides read TGTGCCACCGAGGCTAGAGGCACAGATACGCAGTATTTT.

The gene calls are TRBV6-5 and TRBJ1-5, with 8 bases fitting TRBD1. With 7 bases clipped from V and 2 bases from J, the junction kept 4 bases outside the gene matches. There are 14 residues in the CDR3. The germline CDR1 and CDR2 sequences are MNHEY and SVGAGI. In DNA, the CDR3 is TGTGCCAGCAAAGAGGACAGGGGCAATCAGCCCCAGCATTTT. Protein sequence: CASKEDRGNQPQHF.

The chain has TRBV7-9 and TRBJ1-3, with 7 bases that match TRBD1. This CDR3 contains 14 residues. Trimming at V came to 4 bases and at J to 3 bases, leaving 3 bases not matched to a gene. Germline CDR1 reads SEHNR; CDR2 reads FQNEAQ (reference sequence). The CDR3 DNA sequence: TGTGCCAGCAGCTCTGGGACAGATGGAAACACCATATATTTT. It specifies CASSSGTDGNTIYF.

The rearrangement uses TRBV15 and TRBJ1-5; TRBD1 is a possible D gene (6 bases). This CDR3 is 14 amino acids long. Deletions cut 5 bases from V and 6 bases from J, with 14 bases between. In germline, CDR1 is LNHNV, CDR2 YYDKDF (reference sequence). The CDR3 DNA is TGTGCCACCAGCTACGGGCAGGGGACTCAGCCCCAGCATTTT. Its translation: CATSYGQGTQPQHF.

The V gene is TRBV19, the J gene TRBJ2-2, with 7 positions matching TRBD1. The CDR3 is made up of 14 amino acids. The J segment lost 1 base and the V segment lost 6 bases, leaving 2 bases of the junction unmatched. Germline assignment: CDR1 LNHDA and CDR2 SQIVND (reference sequence). The chain's CDR3 is CASRRTGNTGELFF. The CDR3 DNA sequence: TGTGCCAGTAGGCGGACAGGGAACACCGGGGAGCTGTTTTTT.

The rearrangement joins TRBV15 to TRBJ1-6; D possibly corresponds to TRBD1 (5 bases). This CDR3 has 16 amino acids. V gave up 1 base and J gave up 6 bases, with 13 bases separating them. The germline CDR1 and CDR2 sequences are LNHNV and YYDKDF (reference sequence). The CDR3 DNA reads TGTGCCACCAGCAGAGGTAAGGGACTCGGTAATTCACCCCTCCACTTT. It is translated as CATSRGKGLGNSPLHF.

Details on this clone: Other DNA variants within this sample encode the same CDR3. The CDR3 DNA follows: TGTGCCAGCAGTGGACTAGCTGGAGAGCAGTACTTC. Translation gives CASSGLAGEQYF. This chain uses TRBV2 with TRBJ2-7; 7 positions match TRBD2. V shed 4 bases, J shed 7 bases, and the junction held 4 bases outside the gene matches. The CDR3 has 12 amino acids. Germline CDR1 reads SNHLY; CDR2 reads FYNNEI.

The table lists this clone with a few counts. V is TRBV7-2 and J is TRBJ2-2; TRBD1 agrees at 9 bases. This CDR3 spans 14 amino acids. CDR1 SGHTA and CDR2 FQGNSA come from the germline V gene. J gave up 9 bases and V 5 bases, and 7 bases lay outside the gene matches. CDR3: CASSPDRGIWELFF. The CDR3 DNA reads as TGTGCCAGCAGCCCCGACAGGGGGATATGGGAGCTGTTTTTT.

The chain carries TRBV19 and TRBJ1-5, with a tentative D call TRBD1 (6 bases). Between the trimmed V and J ends, which lost 8 bases and 0 bases, there was a span of 14 bases. The length of the CDR3 is 15 residues. Germline V lookup: CDR1 LNHDA, CDR2 SQIVND (reference sequence). The CDR3 reads CASVGQSYSNQPQHF. CDR3 DNA sequence: TGTGCCAGTGTCGGACAGTCTTATAGCAATCAGCCCCAGCATTTT.

This chain joins TRBV5-1 and TRBJ1-4, with D uncertain. The CDR3 is made up of 13 amino acids. Germline lookup yields CDR1 SGHRS and CDR2 YFSETQ. V lost 6 bases and J lost 0, with 6 bases in between. Here the CDR3 DNA reads TGCGCCAGCAAGAGGGCAACTAATGAAAAACTGTTTTTT. It specifies CASKRATNEKLFF.

This chain links TRBV6-2 or TRBV6-3 with TRBJ2-7, with D unclear. Trimming cost V 2 bases and J 3 bases, with 8 bases left between them. This CDR3 has 13 residues. Looked up from germline, CDR1 is MNHEY and CDR2 is SVGEGT. CDR3 sequence (DNA): TGTGCCAGCAGTTACAAGGCAGACTACGAGCAGTACTTC. Its translation is CASSYKADYEQYF.

The genes are TRBV28 and TRBJ2-5; no definite D call. This CDR3 has 15 amino acids. Germline values: CDR1 MDHEN, CDR2 SYDVKM. V was trimmed by 2 bases and J by 0 bases, leaving 10 bases between them. CDR3 sequence: CASSLRTGYQETQYF. For the CDR3, the DNA is TGTGCCAGCAGTTTACGCACTGGGTACCAAGAGACCCAGTACTTC.

V usage is TRBV6-5 and J usage is TRBJ1-2; no reliable D call. The V end lost 5 bases, the J end lost 2 bases, and 12 bases lay between the germline ends. Germline V gene lookup returns CDR1 MNHEY and CDR2 SVGAGI. There are 14 residues in the CDR3. CDR3: CASSNPGGNYGYTF. CDR3 sequence (DNA): TGTGCCAGCAGTAACCCGGGAGGCAACTATGGCTACACCTTC.

The rearrangement joins TRBV7-8 to TRBJ2-7; the D gene is possibly TRBD2 (6 bases). Trimming removed 0 bases at V and 9 bases at J, with 15 bases between. Looked up from germline, CDR1 is SGHVS and CDR2 is FQNEAQ. The length of the CDR3 is 14 residues. CDR3 bases: TGTGCCAGCAGCTTAGCGGAGGGTTGGAGCGGGCAGTACTTC. Encoded protein: CASSLAEGWSGQYF.

This chain connects TRBV28 to TRBJ1-1; TRBD1 is a possible D gene (6 bases). CDR1 MDHEN and CDR2 SYDVKM come from the germline V gene. Between the trimmed V and J ends, which lost 9 bases and 9 bases, there was a span of 14 bases. This CDR3 has 11 amino acids. The CDR3 loop reads CASHYQGKAFF. CDR3 bases: TGTGCCAGTCACTATCAGGGGAAAGCTTTCTTT.

This chain uses TRBV7-3 with TRBJ2-6, with D tentatively TRBD1 (5 bases). With 5 bases removed from V and 0 bases from J, the gap between germline ends came to 8 bases. In germline, CDR1 is SGHTA, CDR2 FQGTGA. There are 15 residues in the CDR3. The CDR3, as DNA: TGTGCCAGCAGCACTCAGGGCTCTGGGGCCAACGTCCTGACTTTC. This translates into CASSTQGSGANVLTF.

The V gene is TRBV7-9, the J gene TRBJ1-1; tentatively, D is TRBD1 (6 bases). The V end was cut by 5 bases, the J end by 6 bases, with 19 bases between. The CDR3 spans 15 residues. Germline-derived CDR1 and CDR2 are SEHNR and FQNEAQ (reference sequence). CDR3 nucleotide sequence: TGTGCCAGCAGCCCGAGGGGGTACAGGGACCCTGAAGCTTTCTTT. Protein sequence: CASSPRGYRDPEAFF.

This chain connects TRBV6-2 or TRBV6-3 to TRBJ1-1, with 10 nucleotides matching TRBD1. Germline V gene lookup returns CDR1 MNHEY and CDR2 SVGEGT. The CDR3 loop spans 18 amino acids. V lost 0 bases to trimming and J lost 2 bases; unmatched junction nucleotides: 9. CDR3 region: CASSYSKTGGLINTEAFF. CDR3 bases: TGTGCCAGCAGTTACTCAAAGACAGGGGGCCTTATTAACACTGAAGCTTTCTTT.

The J gene is TRBJ2-1, the V gene TRBV5-1; the match to TRBD1 covers 9 bases. The V gene's germline CDR1 is SGHRS and CDR2 YFSETQ. The CDR3 length is 15 residues. J was trimmed by 6 bases and V by 2 bases; bases with no gene match: 6. The CDR3 loop is CASSFGDRGANEQFF. In nucleotides, the CDR3 is TGCGCCAGCAGCTTCGGAGACAGGGGGGCCAATGAGCAGTTCTTC. Complete variable domain (other parts from reference TRBV5-1 and TRBJ2-1): KAGVTQTPRYLIKTRGQQVTLSCSPISGHRSVSWYQQTPGQGLQFLFEYFSETQRNKGNFPGRFSGRQFSNSRSEMNVSTLELGDSALYLCASSFGDRGANEQFFGPGTRLTVL.

This clone appeared a few times. The chain uses TRBV5-1 and TRBJ2-7; D might be TRBD1 (6 bases). Between the trimmed V and J ends, which lost 0 bases and 5 bases, there was a span of 15 bases. Germline assignment: CDR1 SGHRS and CDR2 YFSETQ. The CDR3 has 15 residues. CDR3 region: CASSLEAGARDEQYF. DNA of the CDR3: TGCGCCAGCAGCTTGGAGGCAGGGGCTAGGGACGAGCAGTACTTC. The entire variable domain, with the rest obtained from reference TRBV5-1 and TRBJ2-7, is as follows: KAGVTQTPRYLIKTRGQQVTLSCSPISGHRSVSWYQQTPGQGLQFLFEYFSETQRNKGNFPGRFSGRQFSNSRSEMNVSTLELGDSALYLCASSLEAGARDEQYFGPGTRLTVT.

J is TRBJ1-1 and V is TRBV5-4; maybe TRBD1 (6 bases). Germline-derived CDR1 and CDR2 are SGHNT and YYREEE (reference sequence). The V end lost 4 bases, the J end lost 3 bases, and 13 bases lay between the germline ends. The CDR3 has 14 residues. The CDR3 sequence is CASSVGQRDTEAFF. The DNA for the CDR3 is TGTGCCAGCAGCGTAGGACAGCGGGACACTGAAGCTTTCTTT. The complete variable domain, with remaining parts taken from reference TRBV5-4 and TRBJ1-1, reads ETGVTQSPTHLIKTRGQQVTLRCSSQSGHNTVSWYQQALGQGPQFIFQYYREEENGRGNFPPRFSGLQFPNYSSELNVNALELDDSALYLCASSVGQRDTEAFFGQGTRLTVV.

The genes are TRBV14 and TRBJ2-1; D may be TRBD2 (6 bases). Germline V gene data show CDR1 as SGHDN and CDR2 as FVKESK. The CDR3 runs 16 residues. V was clipped by 4 bases and J by 3 bases, with 16 bases between them. CDR3 coding DNA: TGTGCCAGCAGCCGAGTAGTAGCGGTTAACTACAATGAGCAGTTCTTC. Encoded protein: CASSRVVAVNYNEQFF.

The chain recombines TRBV10-3 with TRBJ1-1; the D gene is possibly TRBD1 (5 bases). The V gene lost 6 bases and the J gene lost 5 bases, with 22 bases spanning the gap. Germline V gene sequence: CDR1 ENHRY, CDR2 SYGVKD. This CDR3 has 16 residues. The CDR3 DNA is TGTGCCATCAGGGCATCCCCCGGGACTTCTGGAACTGAAGCTTTCTTT. This translates into CAIRASPGTSGTEAFF.

V is TRBV11-3 and J is TRBJ2-7; D not resolved. The CDR3 consists of 15 residues. With 1 base removed from V and 3 bases from J, the gap between germline ends came to 13 bases. The V gene's germline CDR1 is SGHNT and CDR2 YENEEA. The CDR3 loop is CASSLASGTGYEQYF. CDR3 DNA sequence: TGTGCCAGCAGCTTAGCGTCAGGTACGGGCTACGAGCAGTACTTC.

The rearrangement uses TRBV28 and TRBJ2-7, with 7 bases fitting TRBD2. Germline V gene lookup returns CDR1 MDHEN and CDR2 SYDVKM. The CDR3 sequence is 13 residues long. V lost 5 bases, J lost 0 bases, and 1 base stayed unmatched. The CDR3: CASSLAVSYEQYF. DNA of the CDR3: TGTGCCAGCAGTCTAGCGGTCTCCTACGAGCAGTACTTC.

CDR3 sequence (DNA): TGTGCCAGCGGGTTGAACACTGAAGCTTTCTTT. The encoded protein is CASGLNTEAFF. The chain combines TRBV6-5 with TRBJ1-1; D uncertain. Germline lookup yields CDR1 MNHEY and CDR2 SVGAGI. The CDR3 length is 11 residues. Trimming pared 8 bases from V and 0 bases from J, leaving 4 bases between.

The chain carries TRBV18 and TRBJ2-5; TRBD2 matches at 10 bases. The trim removed 4 bases at V and 4 bases at J, leaving 9 bases unmatched. The CDR3 covers 16 residues. CDR1 and CDR2 (germline): KGHSH, LQKENI. CDR3 in amino acids: CASSLSGGVRGETQYF. The CDR3 coding sequence is TGTGCCAGCTCACTCAGCGGGGGGGTACGTGGAGAGACCCAGTACTTC.

The rearrangement joins TRBV7-2 to TRBJ1-5; TRBD1 is a possible D gene (6 bases). Trimming cost V 0 bases and J 9 bases, with 12 bases left between them. The germline CDR1 and CDR2 sequences are SGHTA and FQGNSA. CDR3 length equals 14 residues. CDR3 nucleotide sequence: TGTGCCAGCAGCTTAGCGGTCCCCAGGGGGCCCCAGCATTTT. It encodes CASSLAVPRGPQHF.

This clone was recorded once. The chain has TRBV28 and TRBJ2-2; TRBD2 agrees at 9 bases. The junction had 20 bases not matched to a gene; V was cut back by 3 bases and J by 0 bases. This CDR3 has 22 amino acids. Germline-derived CDR1 and CDR2 are MDHEN and SYDVKM. This chain's CDR3 is CASSFLFLGAGGKSTNTGELFF. The DNA of the CDR3 is TGTGCCAGCAGTTTTTTGTTCCTCGGGGCGGGAGGGAAAAGCACGAACACCGGGGAGCTGTTTTTT.

The chain employs TRBV7-2 and TRBJ1-2; no definite D call. CDR3 length: 13 residues. Germline-derived CDR1 and CDR2 are SGHTA and FQGNSA. Trimming pared 5 bases from V and 6 bases from J, leaving 13 bases between. CDR3 nucleotides: TGTGCCAGCAGCACTAGGATCGGGGATGGCTACACCTTC. Its translation is CASSTRIGDGYTF.